This is a list of T cell receptor beta chains from one sample in a study of blood T cell repertoires in COVID-19. The protocol was immunoSEQ multiplex PCR, while the TCRdb copy is restricted to in-frame clones and leaves out a portion. Here the sample spans approximately 260,000 clones, 75% to 90% being singletons. Sequencing used peripheral blood. The receptors shown here come from a man aged 50-59 years with acute or convalescent COVID-19. CDR3s include the opening cysteine and the closing phenylalanine or tryptophan. Fields, in order: clone size, D gene, V gene, J gene, CDR3 protein, CDR3 DNA. The D gene is left open where the match is weak. Clone size is given for some rows only: seen once, a few or many times, or a class if the clone is expanded.

>few|-|TRBV7-6|TRBJ2-5
CASSSRGETQYF
TGTGCCAGCAGCTCCCGAGGGGAGACCCAGTACTTC
>-|TRBD1|TRBV19|TRBJ2-4
CASSKQGIAKNIQYF
TGTGCCAGTAGCAAACAGGGGATAGCCAAAAACATTCAGTACTTC
>-|TRBD1|TRBV6-5|TRBJ1-2
CASSSPDRLGYGYTF
TGTGCCAGCAGTTCCCCGGACAGGCTGGGCTATGGCTACACCTTC
>-|TRBD1|TRBV27|TRBJ1-1
CASLRDRGSAEAFF
TGTGCCAGCCTCCGGGACAGGGGGTCGGCTGAAGCTTTCTTT
>once|TRBD1|TRBV5-3|TRBJ1-6
CARSPGTGARSYNSPLHF
TGTGCCAGAAGCCCCGGGACAGGGGCCCGCTCCTATAATTCACCCCTCCACTTT
>few|-|TRBV5-5|TRBJ2-7
CASSPQGQLNYEQYF
TGTGCCAGCAGTCCTCAAGGACAGTTGAACTACGAGCAGTACTTC
>once|-|TRBV24-1|TRBJ1-6
CATSVRGMGSYNSPLHF
TGTGCCACCAGTGTAAGGGGAATGGGCTCCTATAATTCACCCCTCCACTTT
>-|TRBD2|TRBV30|TRBJ2-1
CAWSVRGGTHNEQFF
TGTGCCTGGAGTGTGCGGGGGGGCACGCACAATGAGCAGTTCTTC
>-|-|TRBV14|TRBJ1-4
CASSQARLVNEKLFF
TGTGCCAGCAGCCAAGCACGGCTAGTTAATGAAAAACTGTTTTTT
>-|TRBD1|TRBV14|TRBJ1-2
CASSHPDRGNGYTF
TGTGCCAGCAGCCACCCGGACAGGGGGAATGGCTACACCTTC
>-|-|TRBV5-4|TRBJ1-3
CASSFQGVSSGNTIYF
TGTGCCAGCAGTTTCCAGGGCGTAAGCTCTGGAAACACCATATATTTT
>-|-|TRBV5-1|TRBJ2-1
CASSYLGHNEQFF
TGCGCCAGCAGCTATCTAGGCCACAATGAGCAGTTCTTC
>-|TRBD1|TRBV6-6|TRBJ2-7
CASSGDRVAYEQYF
TGTGCCAGCAGTGGAGACAGGGTTGCCTACGAGCAGTACTTC
>-|TRBD1|TRBV7-3|TRBJ1-1
CASSLSGGKNTEAFF
TGTGCCAGCAGCCTCTCAGGGGGAAAGAACACTGAAGCTTTCTTT
>-|-|TRBV21-1|TRBJ1-5
CASSKALSAGAGNQPQHF
TGTGCCAGCAGCAAAGCGCTTTCGGCTGGAGCCGGCAATCAGCCCCAGCATTTT
>-|-|TRBV9|TRBJ1-2
CASSALQGEGGYTF
TGTGCCAGCAGCGCGTTACAGGGAGAAGGGGGCTACACCTTC
>-|TRBD1|TRBV5-4|TRBJ1-2
CASSQTGQGSGYTF
TGTGCCAGCAGCCAAACGGGACAGGGTAGCGGCTACACCTTC
>-|TRBD1|TRBV29-1|TRBJ2-3
CSVRRLRTGVPDTQYF
TGCAGCGTGCGACGCCTTAGGACAGGGGTTCCAGATACGCAGTATTTT
>-|TRBD1|TRBV3-1/TRBV3-2|TRBJ2-1
CASSQTGGRNEQFF
TGTGCCAGCAGCCAGACAGGGGGACGGAATGAGCAGTTCTTC
>-|-|TRBV10-1|TRBJ2-2
CASSENVEGAGELFF
TGCGCCAGCAGTGAAAACGTCGAGGGGGCCGGGGAGCTGTTTTTT
>once|-|TRBV21-1|TRBJ1-2
CARTSEGAPGYTF
TGTGCCCGAACGTCGGAGGGAGCGCCTGGCTACACCTTC
>-|TRBD1|TRBV7-2|TRBJ1-5
CASSLATGVGQPQHF
TGTGCCAGCAGCTTAGCTACAGGGGTAGGGCAGCCCCAGCATTTT
>-|-|TRBV3-1/TRBV3-2|TRBJ2-5
CASSQSDSRETQYF
TGTGCCAGCAGCCAGTCGGACAGCCGGGAGACCCAGTACTTC
>-|TRBD1|TRBV7-9|TRBJ2-7
CASSLGQGGSEQYF
TGTGCCAGCAGCCTCGGACAGGGAGGAAGTGAGCAGTACTTC
>-|TRBD2|TRBV19|TRBJ2-2
CASSKSRGGAAGELFF
TGTGCCAGTAGTAAAAGCCGGGGGGGGGCGGCCGGGGAGCTGTTTTTT
>-|-|TRBV12-3/TRBV12-4|TRBJ1-1
CASSFNSRTEAFF
TGTGCCAGCAGTTTTAACTCGAGGACTGAAGCTTTCTTT
>-|-|TRBV18|TRBJ2-7
CASSPGEDGTYEQYF
TGTGCCAGCTCACCAGGGGAGGATGGGACCTACGAGCAGTACTTC
>-|-|TRBV7-9|TRBJ2-3
CASSSLWQNTDTQYF
TGTGCCAGCAGCTCTTTGTGGCAAAACACAGATACGCAGTATTTT
>-|-|TRBV9|TRBJ2-3
CASSVGLDTQYF
TGTGCCAGCAGCGTAGGTCTAGATACGCAGTATTTT
>-|-|TRBV19|TRBJ1-5
CASSIRRDQPQHF
TGTGCCAGTAGTATTAGGAGGGACCAGCCCCAGCATTTT
>few|-|TRBV5-4|TRBJ2-1
CASSLVAGGNEQFF
TGTGCCAGCAGCTTGGTAGCCGGGGGAAATGAGCAGTTCTTC